This paragraph covers one T cell receptor (beta chain) sequence. Which antigen it targets is not known. No base quality information exists; no much larger clone differs at one position. The data originate from a study of CD8+ T cells in alopecia areata (dated by TCRdb to 2016 to 2018). With regard to the full study: In both human patients and the C3H/HeJ mouse model, the study applied high-throughput TCRbeta sequencing to look at T cell clonal expansion in alopecia areata. Human TCRbeta sequencing covered scalp tissue and sorted CD4+ and CD8+ peripheral blood T cells from patchy and totalis/universalis alopecia areata patients and healthy controls. Scalp clonality was compared among normal scalp (n=4), patchy alopecia areata scalp (n=8), and alopecia totalis/universalis scalp (n=8). RNA came from the PAXgene miRNA kit for fixed scalp, the miRNeasy kit for PBMCs, and the RNeasy kit for mouse skin. immunoSEQ multiplex PCR using 35 Vbeta forward primers and 13 Jbeta reverse primers was used to amplify TCRbeta CDR3 regions. Study-wide findings and limitations: Lesional scalp, especially in alopecia totalis/universalis, showed higher clonality and more expanded CD8+ clones than normal scalp, suggesting antigenic drive. Unlike mouse skin, which is dominated by gammadelta T cells, normal human skin has resident alphabeta T cells that are also sequenced, and this complicates analysis of the scalp TCR repertoire. TCR sequences shared between patients were less clear than in mice, possibly partly because of HLA diversity in the patient population.

The CDR3, cysteine through phenylalanine, is 13 amino acids long. Only CDR3 DNA is held: 39 bases, read in frame from base 1. Trimming accounts for 6 bases at V and 8 bases at J, while the number of junction bases matched to no gene is 7. From the germline V gene, CDR1 is SGHVS and CDR2 is FNYEAQ. The method behind the library was the immunoSEQ multiplex PCR assay. RNA was extracted from all samples and reverse transcribed into cDNA, which served as template for TCR sequencing. First-strand cDNA was synthesized using SuperScript III with a 2:1 mix of oligo-dT and random hexamers. A synthetic immune receptor repertoire was used to measure amplification bias, and any remaining bias was corrected computationally. The paper's data handling went like this. Raw reads were preprocessed to remove errors, and CDR3 was defined by IMGT conventions from the conserved cysteine to phenylalanine. Clonality was computed by normalizing Shannon entropy by log2 of the number of productive unique TCRs and subtracting the result from 1. Scalp TCRbeta sequences were cross-referenced with sorted blood CD4 and CD8 repertoires so that the CD4 or CD8 identity of scalp clones could be inferred. This is the immuneACCESS table as TCRdb keeps it, with only in-frame sequences that have V and J called. A part of the clones is gone; compared with another copy, unresolved V genes explain less than half, and the rest is unexplained. From that table come the V and J calls and clone size; the DNA was used to work out D and trimming. Within this sample are 60,000 to 65,000 clones, with roughly 40% of them counted one time only. Clones ranked in the top ten supply just over 50% of the sample.

From alopecia areata patients, peripheral blood was collected along with lesional scalp punch biopsies. PBMCs were isolated by density centrifugation and stained for CD3, CD4 and CD8, after which CD4+ and CD8+ T cells were sorted on a FACSAria. Untreated alopecia areata patients were recruited as part of a multicenter biomarker study. In five patients from the biomarker study, blood CD8+ T cells were sorted further into NKG2D-low and NKG2D-high fractions. In this chain, TRBV7-6 is recombined with TRBJ2-1, and TRBD1 aligns with 7 junction nucleotides. The TCR sequence derives from a human donor with alopecia areata. The specimen sequenced was NKG2D-low CD8+ T cells sorted from blood. The cell subset or site label corresponds to: sorted CD8+ NKG2D-low blood T cells. The CDR3 in this case is CASRQTGRDEQFF. At the DNA level, the sequence is TGTGCCAGCAGACAGACAGGGCGGGATGAGCAGTTCTTC.